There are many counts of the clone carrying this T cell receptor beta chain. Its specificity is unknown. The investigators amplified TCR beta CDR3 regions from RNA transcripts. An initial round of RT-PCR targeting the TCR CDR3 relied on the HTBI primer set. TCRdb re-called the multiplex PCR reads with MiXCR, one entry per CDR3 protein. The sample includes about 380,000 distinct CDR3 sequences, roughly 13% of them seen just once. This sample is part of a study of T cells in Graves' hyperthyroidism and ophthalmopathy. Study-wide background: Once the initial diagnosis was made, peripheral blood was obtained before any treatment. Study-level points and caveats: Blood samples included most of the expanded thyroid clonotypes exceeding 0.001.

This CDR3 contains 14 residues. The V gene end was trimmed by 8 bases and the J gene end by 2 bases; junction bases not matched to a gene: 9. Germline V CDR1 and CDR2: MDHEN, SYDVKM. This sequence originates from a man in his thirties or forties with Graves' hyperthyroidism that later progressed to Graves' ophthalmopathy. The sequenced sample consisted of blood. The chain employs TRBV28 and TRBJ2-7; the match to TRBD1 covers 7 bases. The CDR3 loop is CASDTGAQTYEQYF. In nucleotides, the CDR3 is TGTGCCAGCGACACAGGGGCCCAAACCTACGAGCAGTACTTC.